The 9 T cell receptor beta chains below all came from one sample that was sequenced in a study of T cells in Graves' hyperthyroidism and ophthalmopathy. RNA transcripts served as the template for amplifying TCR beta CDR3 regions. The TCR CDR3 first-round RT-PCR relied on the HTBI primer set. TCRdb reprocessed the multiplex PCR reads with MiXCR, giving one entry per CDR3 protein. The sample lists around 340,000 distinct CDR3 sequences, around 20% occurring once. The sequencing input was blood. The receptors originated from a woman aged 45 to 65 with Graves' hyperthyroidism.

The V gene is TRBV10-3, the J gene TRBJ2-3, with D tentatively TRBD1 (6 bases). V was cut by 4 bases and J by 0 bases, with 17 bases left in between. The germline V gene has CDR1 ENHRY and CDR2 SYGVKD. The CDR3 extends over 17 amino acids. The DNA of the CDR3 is TGTGCCATCAGTGGAGATTCGACAGGTATTAGCACAGATACGCAGTATTTT. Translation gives CAISGDSTGISTDTQYF.

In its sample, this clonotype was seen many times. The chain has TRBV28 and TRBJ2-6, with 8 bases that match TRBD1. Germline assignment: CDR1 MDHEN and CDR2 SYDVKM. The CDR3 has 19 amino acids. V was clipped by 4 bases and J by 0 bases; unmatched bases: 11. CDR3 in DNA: TGTGCCAGCAGTTCGGCTGACAGGGGATTCAGCTCTGGGGCCAACGTCCTGACTTTC. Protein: CASSSADRGFSSGANVLTF. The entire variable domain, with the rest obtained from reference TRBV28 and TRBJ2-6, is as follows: DVKVTQSSRYLVKRTGEKVFLECVQDMDHENMFWYRQDPGLGLRLIYFSYDVKMKEKGDIPEGYSVSREKKERFSLILESASTNQTSMYLCASSSADRGFSSGANVLTFGAGSRLTVL.

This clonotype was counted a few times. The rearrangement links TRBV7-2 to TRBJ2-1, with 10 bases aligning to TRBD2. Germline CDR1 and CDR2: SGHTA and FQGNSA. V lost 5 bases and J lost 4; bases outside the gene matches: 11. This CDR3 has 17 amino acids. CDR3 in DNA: TGTGCCAGCAGCCTGCATAGCGGGGGGCTATCATACAATGAGCAGTTCTTC. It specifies CASSLHSGGLSYNEQFF.

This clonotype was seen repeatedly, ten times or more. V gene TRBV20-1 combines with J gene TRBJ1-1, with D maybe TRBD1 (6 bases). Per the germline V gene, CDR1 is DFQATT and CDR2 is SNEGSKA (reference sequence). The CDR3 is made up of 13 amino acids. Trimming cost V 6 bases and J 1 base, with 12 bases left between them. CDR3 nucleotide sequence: TGCAGTGCAAACAGGGCCCGGAACACTGAAGCTTTCTTT. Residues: CSANRARNTEAFF.

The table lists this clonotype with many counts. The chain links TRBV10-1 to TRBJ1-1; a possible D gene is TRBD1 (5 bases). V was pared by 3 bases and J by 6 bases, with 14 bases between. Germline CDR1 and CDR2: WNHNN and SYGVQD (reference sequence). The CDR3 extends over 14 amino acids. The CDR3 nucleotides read TGCGCCAGCAGTGACCCAGGACAACCGGCTGAAGCTTTCTTT. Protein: CASSDPGQPAEAFF.

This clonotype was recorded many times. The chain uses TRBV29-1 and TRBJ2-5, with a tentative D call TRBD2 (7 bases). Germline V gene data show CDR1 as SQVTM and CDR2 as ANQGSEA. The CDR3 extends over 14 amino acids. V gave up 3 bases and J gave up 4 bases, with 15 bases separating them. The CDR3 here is CSVDGGAMRETQYF. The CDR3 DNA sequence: TGCAGCGTTGATGGGGGGGCAATGCGAGAGACCCAGTACTTC.

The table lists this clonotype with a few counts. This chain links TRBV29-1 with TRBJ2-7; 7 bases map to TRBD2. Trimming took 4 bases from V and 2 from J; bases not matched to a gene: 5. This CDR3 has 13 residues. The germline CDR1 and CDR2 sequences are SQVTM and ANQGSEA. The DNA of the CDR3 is TGCAGCGTTGGGGCTAGCGGTGCCTACGAGCAGTACTTC. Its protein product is CSVGASGAYEQYF.

CDR3 bases: TGTGCCAGCAGCTTAGCGTGGACAGGGCCTGACGAGCAGTACTTC. Its translation: CASSLAWTGPDEQYF. The V call is TRBV11-2, the J call TRBJ2-7, with 8 bases identical to TRBD1. In germline, CDR1 is SGHAT, CDR2 FQNNGV. V shed 1 base and J 5 bases; nucleotides not matched to a gene: 7. The CDR3 is 15 amino acids. Based on the CDR3 plus reference TRBV11-2 and TRBJ2-7, the full variable domain is EAGVAQSPRYKIIEKRQSVAFWCNPISGHATLYWYQQILGQGPKLLIQFQNNGVVDDSQLPKDRFSAERLKGVDSTLKIQPAKLEDSAVYLCASSLAWTGPDEQYFGPGTRLTVT.

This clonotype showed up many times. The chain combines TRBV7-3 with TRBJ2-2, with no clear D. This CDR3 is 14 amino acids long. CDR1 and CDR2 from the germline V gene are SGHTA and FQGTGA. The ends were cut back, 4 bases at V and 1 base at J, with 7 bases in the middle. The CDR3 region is CASSWKRNTGELFF. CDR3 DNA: TGTGCCAGCAGCTGGAAAAGGAACACCGGGGAGCTGTTTTTT.